This T cell receptor beta chain is from a study of cytomegalovirus exposure and HLA in healthy donors. About the study: An early data release held 75 million to 100 million unique TCRs from HLA-typed donors. Study conclusions and caveats: Cytomegalovirus association was assigned to 170 or so TCR beta chains. In terms of immune exposure information, only CMV serostatus was available.

Amplification used 60 Vbeta primers and 13 Jbeta primers. Sequencing used immunoSEQ multiplex PCR; TCRdb keeps in-frame clones, though not all of them. The sample carries under 80,000 clones, 65% to 75% recorded once. The CDR3 is made up of 15 amino acids. Germline CDR1 SNHLY, CDR2 FYNNEI. The ends lost 6 bases at V and 0 bases at J; junction bases unmatched: 4. Note on this clone: Its matching antigen is unknown.

The specimen sequenced was PBMCs. V and J are TRBV2 and TRBJ2-3; 9 positions match TRBD2. This TCR came from a woman in her 30s in good health and CMV-seronegative. The CDR3 sequence is CASRGLAGSTDTQYF. Here the CDR3 DNA reads TGTGCCAGCAGAGGGCTAGCGGGAAGCACAGATACGCAGTATTTT.